This is a list of T cell receptor beta chains from one sample in a study of identical twins. Each CDR3 protein gets one entry after TCRdb re-called the 5' RACE reads with MiXCR. The profile shows roughly 720,000 distinct CDR3 sequences, 15% to 20% of them singletons. The data also belong to a second study, concerning T cells expressing NK-cell markers.

Sequencing input: PBMCs. The receptors come from a woman aged 18-29 years in good health. CDR3s include the opening cysteine and the closing phenylalanine or tryptophan.

>TRBJ2-5|TRBV5-1
CASTVRGEETQYF
>TRBJ2-7|TRBV5-1
CASSLSWGLEQYF
>TRBJ1-6|TRBV12-3/TRBV12-4
CATSFRDRGFSPLHF
>TRBJ2-7|TRBV5-1
CASSLVLASYEQYF
>TRBJ2-2|TRBV7-9
CASSLRRGEGGELFF
>TRBJ2-1|TRBV3-1
CASSQAPNNEQFF
>TRBJ2-1|TRBV6-5
CASSYGGIVNEQFF
>TRBJ2-7|TRBV7-2
CASSFLSGRLGEQYF
>TRBJ1-1|TRBV6-5
CASSYATGEMNTEAFF
>TRBJ1-4|TRBV29-1
CSVVGSNEKLFF
>TRBJ2-1|TRBV20-1
CSARENSGSGGEQFF
>TRBJ1-1|TRBV3-1
CASSPAGGGAEAFF
>TRBJ2-3|TRBV7-9
CASSPQGTSTDTQYF
>TRBJ1-2|TRBV29-1
CSVERDGYTF
>TRBJ1-2|TRBV10-3
CAISESGSPINYGYTF
>TRBJ1-2|TRBV5-8
CASSLVQSYGYTF
>TRBJ2-1|TRBV4-3
CASSQDAYNNEQFF
>TRBJ1-2|TRBV12-5
CASGPGETVKGYTF